The 14 T cell receptor beta chains below all came from one sample that was sequenced in a study of response to subunit inactivated influenza vaccine. Each CDR3 protein gets one entry after TCRdb re-called the RT-PCR reads with MiXCR. The table includes almost 250,000 distinct CDR3 sequences, about 12% detected once. Here the sequenced sample was non-naive T cells sorted from PBMCs, taken roughly 15 days before vaccination. Receptors were obtained from a man in his fifties or sixties who received an inactivated influenza vaccine.

Many counts were recorded for this clonotype. The rearrangement joins TRBV12-3 or TRBV12-4 to TRBJ1-4; D gene uncertain. The CDR3 contains 16 residues. Trimming shortened V by 5 bases and J by 5 bases, and 18 bases separated the two germline ends. The CDR3 protein is CASSLDPGRKNEKLFF. In DNA form, the CDR3 reads TGTGCCAGCAGTCTGGATCCGGGCCGTAAGAATGAAAAACTGTTTTTT.

The chain is built from TRBV7-9 and TRBJ1-6; a possible D gene is TRBD1 (6 bases). V lost 5 bases to trimming and J lost 5 bases, with 16 bases between them. Germline assignment: CDR1 SEHNR and CDR2 FQNEAQ (reference sequence). The CDR3 contains 16 residues. CDR3: CASSPVGQGNNSPLHF. Written as DNA, the CDR3 is TGTGCCAGCAGCCCGGTAGGGCAGGGGAATAATTCACCCCTCCACTTT.

This clonotype was observed a few times. One junction end does not reproduce the germline sequence, and a read error may be involved. This rearrangement joins TRBV5-1 to TRBJ2-2; weak D call: TRBD1 (5 bases). Germline CDR1 SGHRS, CDR2 YFSETQ. The CDR3 is 16 residues long. The CDR3 spells CASRLGQASNTGELFF. For the CDR3, the DNA is TGCGCCAGCAGATTGGGGCAGGCCTCGAACACCGGGGAGCTGTTTTTT.

The chain links TRBV6-2 or TRBV6-3 to TRBJ2-1; 15 nucleotides align to TRBD2. CDR1 is MNHEY and CDR2 is SVGEGT in the germline V gene. CDR3 length: 17 residues. With 2 bases clipped from V and 9 bases from J, the junction kept 8 bases outside the gene matches. The CDR3 DNA reads as TGTGCCAGCAGTTACAAACCAGGACTAGCGGGGGGGTTTGAGCAGTTCTTC. Amino acids: CASSYKPGLAGGFEQFF.

This clonotype was observed a few times. This rearrangement joins TRBV6-2 or TRBV6-3 to TRBJ2-3; a weak D match, TRBD2 (5 bases). The germline gives CDR1 MNHEY, CDR2 SVGEGT. The CDR3 runs 16 residues. Trimming removed 7 bases from V and 5 bases from J, with 22 bases in between. The CDR3 here is CASNSPRTGRKDTQYF. CDR3 nucleotide sequence: TGTGCCAGCAACTCACCTCGGACTGGGAGAAAAGATACGCAGTATTTT.

The rearrangement uses TRBV28 and TRBJ2-2, with TRBD2 matching 8 bases. V dropped 2 bases and J dropped 4; count of bases not matched to a gene: 6. The CDR3 runs 16 residues. CDR1 and CDR2 (germline): MDHEN, SYDVKM. The CDR3 region has the DNA TGTGCCAGCAGTTTAGGACTAGCAGTTTTCACCGGGGAGCTGTTTTTT. This translates into CASSLGLAVFTGELFF.

This clonotype was seen only a few times. This chain joins TRBV5-1 and TRBJ1-2; TRBD1 matches 10 bases. V lost 3 bases and J lost 2; bases outside the gene matches: 10. The CDR3 length is 17 residues. The germline V gene has CDR1 SGHRS and CDR2 YFSETQ. CDR3 loop: CASSWTGGSDSNYGYTF. CDR3 nucleotides: TGCGCCAGCAGCTGGACAGGGGGATCTGACTCAAACTATGGCTACACCTTC.

The V gene is TRBV20-1, the J gene TRBJ2-3; 7 positions agree with TRBD2. This CDR3 is built from 15 residues. Per germline, CDR1 DFQATT and CDR2 SNEGSKA (reference sequence). V gave up 6 bases and J gave up 2 bases; unmatched junction bases: 11. CDR3 nucleotide sequence: TGCAGTGCGCATGGGAAAGCGGGATCCACAGATACGCAGTATTTT. This encodes CSAHGKAGSTDTQYF.

In this sample, this clonotype turned up many times. V usage is TRBV2 and J usage is TRBJ2-5, with 7 bases fitting TRBD1. The CDR3 extends over 16 amino acids. The V segment lost 6 bases and the J segment 1 base; nucleotides outside the gene matches: 11. The V gene's germline CDR1 is SNHLY and CDR2 FYNNEI. CDR3 sequence (DNA): TGTGCCAGCAGCCGAACGACAGGGAATACCCAAGAGACCCAGTACTTC. Protein sequence: CASSRTTGNTQETQYF.

The rearrangement links TRBV18 to TRBJ2-1; 9 nucleotides match TRBD1. Germline V gene sequence: CDR1 KGHSH, CDR2 LQKENI. The V gene end was trimmed by 0 bases and the J gene end by 6 bases; junction bases not matched to a gene: 6. The CDR3 runs 16 residues. The CDR3 bases are TGTGCCAGCTCACCACCCGGGACAGGGATGGGCAATGAGCAGTTCTTC. This translates into CASSPPGTGMGNEQFF. Filled out from reference TRBV18 and TRBJ2-1, the complete variable domain reads NAGVMQNPRHLVRRRGQEARLRCSPMKGHSHVYWYRQLPEEGLKFMVYLQKENIIDESGMPKERFSAEFPKEGPSILRIQQVVRGDSAAYFCASSPPGTGMGNEQFFGPGTRLTVL.

This clonotype was seen a few times. V and J are TRBV20-1 and TRBJ2-7; 8 nucleotides line up with TRBD1. V lost 6 bases, J lost 0 bases, and 10 bases stayed unmatched. This CDR3 comprises 15 residues. CDR1 and CDR2 from the germline V gene are DFQATT and SNEGSKA (reference sequence). The CDR3 bases are TGCAGTGCGAACACGCGACAGGGGCACTCCTACGAGCAGTACTTC. This codes for CSANTRQGHSYEQYF.

This clonotype was seen more than once but under ten times. The chain has TRBV12-3 or TRBV12-4 and TRBJ2-1; 10 bases match TRBD2. This CDR3 has 15 residues. V lost 5 bases, J lost 6 bases, and 7 bases stayed unmatched. The CDR3 region has the DNA TGTGCCAGCAGTCGAGCGGGAGGGTTCGGCAATGAGCAGTTCTTC. Translating it yields CASSRAGGFGNEQFF.

This clonotype has ten or more counts. This chain links TRBV11-2 with TRBJ2-7; 7 bases match TRBD1. V shed 1 base and J 3 bases; nucleotides not matched to a gene: 6. There are 15 residues in the CDR3. CDR1 is SGHAT and CDR2 is FQNNGV in the germline V gene. CDR3: CASSLVYRGGYEQYF. In nucleotides, the CDR3 is TGTGCCAGCAGCTTAGTGTACAGGGGCGGCTACGAGCAGTACTTC.

This clonotype was picked up a small number of times. The V call is TRBV4-2, the J call TRBJ2-3, with TRBD2 identical over 11 bases. Germline CDR1 LGHNA, CDR2 YNFKEQ. The CDR3 is 16 residues long. The ends lost 1 base at V and 3 bases at J; junction bases unmatched: 3. The CDR3 nucleotides are TGTGCCAGCAGCCAAGGGATAGCGGGAGGGACAGATACGCAGTATTTT. Residues: CASSQGIAGGTDTQYF.